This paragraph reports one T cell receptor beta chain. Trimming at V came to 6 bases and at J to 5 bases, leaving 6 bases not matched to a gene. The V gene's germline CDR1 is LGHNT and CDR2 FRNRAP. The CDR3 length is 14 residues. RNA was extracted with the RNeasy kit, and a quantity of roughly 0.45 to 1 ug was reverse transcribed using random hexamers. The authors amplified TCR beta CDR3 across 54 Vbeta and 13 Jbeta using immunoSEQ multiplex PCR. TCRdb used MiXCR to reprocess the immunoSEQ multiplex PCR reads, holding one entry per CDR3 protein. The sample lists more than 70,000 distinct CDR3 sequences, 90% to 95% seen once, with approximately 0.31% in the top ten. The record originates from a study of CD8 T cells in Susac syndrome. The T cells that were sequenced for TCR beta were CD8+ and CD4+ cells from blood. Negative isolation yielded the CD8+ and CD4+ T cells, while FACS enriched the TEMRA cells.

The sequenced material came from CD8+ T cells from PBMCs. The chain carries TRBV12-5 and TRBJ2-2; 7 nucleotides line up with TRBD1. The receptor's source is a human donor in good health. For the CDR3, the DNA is TGTGCTAGTGGACCGGACAGGATAACCGGGGAGCTGTTTTTT. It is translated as CASGPDRITGELFF.